This T cell receptor (beta chain) was identified during a study of early T cells in non-severe SARS-CoV-2 infection (dated by TCRdb to about 2021). Some background on the complete study: Bulk RNA from unsorted whole blood was used for TCR sequencing, so alpha and beta chains could not be paired. Broader findings and caveats from the paper: VDJdb matching was skewed toward anti-spike CD8 responses and likely underestimated virus-specific expansions by missing private and CD4 specificities.

Set within a cohort of healthcare workers in London, UK, this nested case-control study involved weekly PCR testing of nasopharyngeal swabs along with blood sampling. Healthcare workers were recruited during the week of the UK lockdown, between 23 and 31 March 2020, and followed weekly for up to roughly 15 weeks. Libraries came from 5' RACE. Sequencing was carried out with a NextSeq 500. Unique molecular identifiers were attached to individual cDNA molecules in the TCR library protocol so that sequencing error and PCR bias could be corrected. TCR alpha and beta chains were both sequenced, and the abundances of alpha and beta sequences in each sample were closely correlated with each other. Per the authors' processing: V gene, J gene and CDR3 annotation of TCR sequences was performed with Decombinator V4. TCRs were defined as expanded if a significant change between any two time points was detected under a Poisson model with p below 0.0001. TCR abundances were normalised to the total number of TCRs sequenced per sample and expressed as counts per million. TRAV1-2 paired with TRAJ12, TRAJ20 or TRAJ33 defined MAIT TCRs, while TRAV10 paired with TRAJ18 defined iNKT TCRs. A search of VDJdb, accessed on 1 November 2021, was run for TCRs annotated to CMV, EBV and SARS-CoV-2, with TCRs annotated for multiple antigens excluded. TCRdb applied fastp at Q25 and MiXCR to the public reads, then kept only in-frame beta chains. When rows share a CDR3 protein, they turn into one entry using the most common DNA and genes. TCRdb's processing, not the study's, gives the V and J calls here. Counted in this sample were tens of thousands of distinct CDR3 sequences; roughly 13% of them appeared once. The ten largest clones take up 3.5% to 5% of the sample.

This clonotype was found a few times. Its recognized antigen is unknown. The input lacks base qualities; no much larger clone sits a single base away. CDR1 and CDR2 are read off the germline V gene as SGHVS and FNYEAQ. The germline ends are 17 bases apart after V is trimmed by 2 bases and J by 4 bases. From its cysteine to its phenylalanine, the CDR3 spans 16 amino acids. Only the CDR3 DNA is retained, 48 bases long and in frame from the first base. The source of this sequence is an adult who was a healthcare worker with PCR-confirmed SARS-CoV-2 infection or an uninfected control (not recorded which). The V and J segments used are TRBV7-6 and TRBJ1-1, with the D gene not confidently named. Sequencing was carried out using whole blood. CDR3 loop: CASSLREIRGGTEAFF. In nucleotides, the sequence is TGTGCCAGCAGCTTAAGGGAAATTAGAGGAGGCACTGAAGCTTTCTTT.